This TCR beta chain derives from a study of blood T cell repertoires in COVID-19. Study summary: Acute and convalescent COVID-19 specimens originated in the United States, Italy and Spain. The cDNA or gDNA used as material had been derived from T cells, B-cell-depleted T cells, or PBMCs.

Germline V gene sequence: CDR1 KGHSH, CDR2 LQKENI. This CDR3 has 13 amino acids. V was shortened by 6 bases and J by 1 base, with 9 bases between the two germline ends. A remark on this clone: Other DNA sequences in this specimen translate into the identical CDR3.

In the original analysis: Amplified reference gene primers provided the basis for estimating nucleated cell counts. Repertoires were generated with immunoSEQ multiplex PCR, while TCRdb's copy carries only in-frame clones and drops some. V and J calls and clone size are copied from that table; D and trimming were computed from the DNA. The sample has over 150,000 clones, around 84% seen once. The clonotype originates from a human donor in a cohort sampled during active COVID-19. The sequenced sample was peripheral blood. V is TRBV18 and J is TRBJ1-1; TRBD1 might be the D (5 bases). The CDR3 loop reads CASSPGQNTEAFF. CDR3 DNA sequence: TGTGCCAGCTCTCCCGGACAGAACACTGAAGCTTTCTTT.